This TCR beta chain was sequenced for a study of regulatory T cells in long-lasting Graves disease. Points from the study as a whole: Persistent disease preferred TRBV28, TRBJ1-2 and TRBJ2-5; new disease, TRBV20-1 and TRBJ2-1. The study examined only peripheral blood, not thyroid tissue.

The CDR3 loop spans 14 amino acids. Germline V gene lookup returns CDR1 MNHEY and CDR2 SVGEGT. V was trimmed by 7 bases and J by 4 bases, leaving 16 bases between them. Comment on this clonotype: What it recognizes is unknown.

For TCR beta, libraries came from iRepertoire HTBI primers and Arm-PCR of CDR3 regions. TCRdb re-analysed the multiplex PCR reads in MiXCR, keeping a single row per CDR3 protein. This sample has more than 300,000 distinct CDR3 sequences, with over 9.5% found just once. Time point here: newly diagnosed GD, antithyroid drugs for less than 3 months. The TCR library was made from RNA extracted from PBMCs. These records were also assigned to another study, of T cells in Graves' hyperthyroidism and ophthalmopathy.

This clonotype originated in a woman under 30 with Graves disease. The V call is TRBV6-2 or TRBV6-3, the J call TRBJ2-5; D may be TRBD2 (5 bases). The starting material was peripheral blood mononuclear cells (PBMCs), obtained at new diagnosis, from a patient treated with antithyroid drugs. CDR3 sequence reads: CASTLDFGGETQYF. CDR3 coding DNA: TGTGCCAGCACCCTGGACTTTGGCGGAGAGACCCAGTACTTC.